One T cell receptor beta chain is described in this entry. The antigen is undetermined. Profiled with immunoSEQ multiplex PCR; TCRdb holds only in-frame clones, not every one. There are 200,000 to 300,000 clones in the sample; approximately 95% occur only once, and 0.5% to 0.7% lies in the top ten. This sample is part of a study of T cell responses to AZD1222 COVID-19 vaccine. About the research overall: Timing groups of about 4 and about 12 weeks for second doses were pooled. Overall study findings and caveats: An increase in Spike-specific TCR breadth and depth was observed after two AZD1222 doses. Clonal diversity was possibly underestimated; the donors were predominantly white British and more often female.

This TCR was recovered from an adult in good health. The material was peripheral blood, obtained on day 0 of AZD1222 vaccination.

The CDR3 here is CASSLGRDGETQYF. The CDR3 DNA reads TGTGCCAGCAGCTTAGGGCGAGATGGTGAGACCCAGTACTTC. The chain employs TRBV11-3 and TRBJ2-5; D is unresolved. CDR1 SGHNT and CDR2 YENEEA come from the germline V gene. V dropped 1 base and J dropped 5 bases, with 11 bases sitting between them. The CDR3 length is 14 residues.